This T cell receptor beta chain was found in a study of T-cell reconstitution after alpha-beta-depleted transplantation in children. Study-wide results and caveats: Reports say that about two months after transplant, the alpha-beta T cells came out of several hundred graft clones that had expanded. Some patients' high day-60 TCRbeta diversity was traced to surviving recipient T cells and thymic progenitors. T-cell numbers and diversity one year post-transplant derived largely from freshly generated T cells.

Regarding this clonotype: Its antigen is as yet unknown.

Trimming stripped 0 bases from V and 10 bases from J, with 10 bases between. The CDR3 runs 13 residues. Germline V lookup: CDR1 ENHRY, CDR2 SYGVKD. Using unique molecular identifiers, the investigators prepared the TCRbeta library. TCRdb analysed the PCR reads with MiXCR anew, one entry per CDR3 protein. This sample has just over 950,000 distinct CDR3 sequences; about 31% occur once, and the top ten carry under 30%. The TCR comes from a boy under two years old who had a stem cell transplant for SCID, so the T cells may come from the graft donor. The gene calls are TRBV10-3 and TRBJ2-1; maybe TRBD2 (5 bases). The sequencing here drew on PBMCs, mostly from graft donor cells, taken 360 days after TCRalphabeta/CD19-depleted stem cell transplant. CDR3 loop: CAISESWRLEQFF. CDR3 nucleotides: TGTGCCATCAGTGAGTCGTGGAGGTTGGAGCAGTTCTTC.